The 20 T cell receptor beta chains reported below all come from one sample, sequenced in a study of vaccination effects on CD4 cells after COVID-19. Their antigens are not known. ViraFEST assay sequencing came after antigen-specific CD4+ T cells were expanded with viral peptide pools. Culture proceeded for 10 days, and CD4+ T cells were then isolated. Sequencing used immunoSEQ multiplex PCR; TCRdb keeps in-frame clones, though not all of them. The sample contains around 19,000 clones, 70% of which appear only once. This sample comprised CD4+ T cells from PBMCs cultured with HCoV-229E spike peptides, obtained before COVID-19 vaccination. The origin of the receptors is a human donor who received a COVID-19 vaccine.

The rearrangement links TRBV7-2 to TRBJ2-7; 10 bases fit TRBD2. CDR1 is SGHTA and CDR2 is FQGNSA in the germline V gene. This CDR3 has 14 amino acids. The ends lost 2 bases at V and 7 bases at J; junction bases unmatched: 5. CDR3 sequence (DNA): TGTGCCAGCAGCTTACTAGCGGGGGCTGGAGAGCAGTACTTC. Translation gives CASSLLAGAGEQYF.

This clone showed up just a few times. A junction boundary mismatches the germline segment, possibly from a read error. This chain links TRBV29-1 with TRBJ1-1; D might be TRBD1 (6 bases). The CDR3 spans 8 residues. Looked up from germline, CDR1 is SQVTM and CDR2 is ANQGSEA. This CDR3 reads CSIVGGGF. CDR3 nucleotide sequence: TGCAGTATTGTGGGGGGCGGCTTT. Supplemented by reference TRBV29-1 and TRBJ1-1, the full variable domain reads SAVISQKPSRDICQRGTSLTIQCQVDSQVTMMFWYRQQPGQSLTLIATANQGSEATYESGFVIDKFPISRPNLTFSTLTVSNMSPEDSSIYLCSIVGGGFGQGTRLTVV.

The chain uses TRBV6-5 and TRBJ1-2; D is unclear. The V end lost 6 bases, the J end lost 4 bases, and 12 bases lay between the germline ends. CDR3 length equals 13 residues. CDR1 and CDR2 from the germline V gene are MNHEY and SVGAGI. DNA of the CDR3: TGTGCCAGCAGCCCCATAGCCGGCTATGGCTACACCTTC. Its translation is CASSPIAGYGYTF.

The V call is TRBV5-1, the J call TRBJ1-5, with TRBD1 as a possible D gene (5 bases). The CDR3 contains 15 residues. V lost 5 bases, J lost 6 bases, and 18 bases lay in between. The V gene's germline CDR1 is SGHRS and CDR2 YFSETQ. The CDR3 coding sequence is TGCGCCAGCAGACCGGGACTAATAAGGGGTCAGCCCCAGCATTTT. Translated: CASRPGLIRGQPQHF.

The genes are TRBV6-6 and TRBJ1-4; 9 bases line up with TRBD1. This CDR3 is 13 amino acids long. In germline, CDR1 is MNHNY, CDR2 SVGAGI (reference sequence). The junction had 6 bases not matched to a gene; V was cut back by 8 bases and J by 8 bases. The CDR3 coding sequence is TGTGCCAGCCGGACAGGGGATAGCGAAAAACTGTTTTTT. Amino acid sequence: CASRTGDSEKLFF.

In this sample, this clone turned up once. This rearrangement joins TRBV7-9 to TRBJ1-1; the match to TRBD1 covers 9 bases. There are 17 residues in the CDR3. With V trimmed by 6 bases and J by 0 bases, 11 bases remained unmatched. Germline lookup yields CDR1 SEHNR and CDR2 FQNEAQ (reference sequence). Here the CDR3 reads CASRPGTGGGLNTEAFF. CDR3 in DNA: TGTGCCAGCAGACCCGGAACAGGGGGCGGCTTGAACACTGAAGCTTTCTTT.

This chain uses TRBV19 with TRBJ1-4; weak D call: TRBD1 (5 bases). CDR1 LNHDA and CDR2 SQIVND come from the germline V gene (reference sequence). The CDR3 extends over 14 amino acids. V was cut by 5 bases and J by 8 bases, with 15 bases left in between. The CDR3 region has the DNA TGTGCCAGTAGTCAACAGCGGCAGGGCGAAAAACTGTTTTTT. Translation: CASSQQRQGEKLFF.

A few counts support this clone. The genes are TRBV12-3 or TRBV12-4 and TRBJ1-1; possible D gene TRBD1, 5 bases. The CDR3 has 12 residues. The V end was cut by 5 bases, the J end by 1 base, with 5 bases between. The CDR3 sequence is CASSGQNTEAFF. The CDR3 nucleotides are TGTGCCAGCAGTGGACAGAACACTGAAGCTTTCTTT.

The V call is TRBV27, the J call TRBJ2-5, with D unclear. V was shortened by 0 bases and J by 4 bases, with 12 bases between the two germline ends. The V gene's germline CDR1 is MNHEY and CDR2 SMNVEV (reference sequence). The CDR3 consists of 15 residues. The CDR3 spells CASSLSFQRSETQYF. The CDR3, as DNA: TGTGCCAGCAGTTTATCGTTTCAGAGGTCAGAGACCCAGTACTTC.

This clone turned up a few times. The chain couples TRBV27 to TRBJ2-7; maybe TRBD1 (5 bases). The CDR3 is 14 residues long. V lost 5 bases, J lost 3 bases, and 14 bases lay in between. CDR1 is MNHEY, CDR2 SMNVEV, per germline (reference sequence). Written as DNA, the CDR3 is TGTGCCAGCAGTCCGATGGACACAGACTACGAGCAGTACTTC. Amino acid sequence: CASSPMDTDYEQYF.

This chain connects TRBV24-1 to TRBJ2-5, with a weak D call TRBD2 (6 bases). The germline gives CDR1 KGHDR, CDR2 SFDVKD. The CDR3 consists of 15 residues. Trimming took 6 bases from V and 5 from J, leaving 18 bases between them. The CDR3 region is CATSSWRDERETQYF. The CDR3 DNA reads TGTGCCACCAGTTCCTGGCGGGACGAAAGGGAGACCCAGTACTTC.

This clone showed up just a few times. CDR3 in amino acids: CASSTPGIPTQLFF. The CDR3 DNA follows: TGTGCCAGCAGTACACCAGGGATCCCCACCCAACTGTTTTTT. The gene calls are TRBV27 and TRBJ1-4, with D possibly being TRBD1 (5 bases). V was clipped by 5 bases and J by 12 bases, with 19 bases between them. Looked up from germline, CDR1 is MNHEY and CDR2 is SMNVEV (reference sequence). This CDR3 has 14 residues.

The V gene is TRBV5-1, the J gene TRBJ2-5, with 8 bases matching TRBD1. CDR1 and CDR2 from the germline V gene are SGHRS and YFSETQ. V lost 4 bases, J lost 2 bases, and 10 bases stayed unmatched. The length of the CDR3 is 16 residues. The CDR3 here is CASSGDLTGGQETQYF. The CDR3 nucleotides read TGCGCCAGCAGCGGTGACCTTACAGGGGGGCAAGAGACCCAGTACTTC.

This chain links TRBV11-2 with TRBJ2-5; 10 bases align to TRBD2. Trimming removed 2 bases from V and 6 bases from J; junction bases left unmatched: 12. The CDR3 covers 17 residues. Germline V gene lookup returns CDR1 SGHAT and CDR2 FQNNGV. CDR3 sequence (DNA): TGTGCCAGCAGCTTACTAGCGGGGGAGCCCACGGGAAAGACCCAGTACTTC. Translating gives CASSLLAGEPTGKTQYF.

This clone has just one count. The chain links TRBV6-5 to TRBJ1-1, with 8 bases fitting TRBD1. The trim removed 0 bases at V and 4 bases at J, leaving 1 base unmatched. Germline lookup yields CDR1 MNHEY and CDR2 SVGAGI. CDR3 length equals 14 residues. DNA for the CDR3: TGTGCCAGCAGTTACTCGGACAGGGCCACTGAAGCTTTCTTT. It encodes CASSYSDRATEAFF.

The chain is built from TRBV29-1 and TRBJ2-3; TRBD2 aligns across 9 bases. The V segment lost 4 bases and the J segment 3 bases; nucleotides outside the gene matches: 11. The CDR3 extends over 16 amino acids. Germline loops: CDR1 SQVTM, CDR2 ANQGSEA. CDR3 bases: TGCAGCGTTGTACCCCGTGGGGCGGGAGGGACAGATACGCAGTATTTT. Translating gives CSVVPRGAGGTDTQYF.

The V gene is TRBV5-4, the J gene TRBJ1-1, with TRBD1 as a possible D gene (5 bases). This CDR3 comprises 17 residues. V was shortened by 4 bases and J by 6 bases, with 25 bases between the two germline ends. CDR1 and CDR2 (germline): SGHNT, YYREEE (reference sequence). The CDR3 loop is CASSRAGQGPLTAEAFF. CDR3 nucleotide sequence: TGTGCCAGCAGCCGAGCTGGTCAGGGCCCCCTAACTGCTGAAGCTTTCTTT.

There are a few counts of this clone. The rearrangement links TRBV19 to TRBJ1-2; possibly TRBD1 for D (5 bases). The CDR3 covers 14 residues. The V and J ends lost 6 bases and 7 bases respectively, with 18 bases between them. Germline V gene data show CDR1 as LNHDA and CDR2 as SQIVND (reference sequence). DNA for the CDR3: TGTGCCAGTAGAATTCCAGGGATACGACGTGGCTACACCTTC. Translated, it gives CASRIPGIRRGYTF.

The CDR3 DNA reads as TGTGCCAGCAGCTCAATCGGGGATGAGCAGTTCTTC. Translated, it gives CASSSIGDEQFF. This rearrangement joins TRBV3-1 (or the pseudogene TRBV3-2) to TRBJ2-1; a possible D gene is TRBD2 (5 bases). Germline lookup yields CDR1 LGHDT and CDR2 YNNKEL (reference sequence). V was clipped by 5 bases and J by 8 bases, with 10 bases between them. This CDR3 has 12 residues.

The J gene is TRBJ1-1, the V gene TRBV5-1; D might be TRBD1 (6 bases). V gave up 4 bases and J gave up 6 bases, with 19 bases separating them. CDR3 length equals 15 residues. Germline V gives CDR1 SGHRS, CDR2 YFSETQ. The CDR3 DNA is TGCGCCAGCAGCCCAGGACGGGGGCAGGACTCTGAAGCTTTCTTT. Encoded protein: CASSPGRGQDSEAFF. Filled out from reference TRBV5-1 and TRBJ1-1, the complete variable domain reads KAGVTQTPRYLIKTRGQQVTLSCSPISGHRSVSWYQQTPGQGLQFLFEYFSETQRNKGNFPGRFSGRQFSNSRSEMNVSTLELGDSALYLCASSPGRGQDSEAFFGQGTRLTVV.